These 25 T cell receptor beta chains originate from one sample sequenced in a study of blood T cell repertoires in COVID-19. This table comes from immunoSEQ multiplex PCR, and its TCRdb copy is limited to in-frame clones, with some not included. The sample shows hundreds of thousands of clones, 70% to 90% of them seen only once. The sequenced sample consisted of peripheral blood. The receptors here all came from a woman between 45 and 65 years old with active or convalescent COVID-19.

The CDR3 DNA reads as TGTGCCAGTAGTCACAGGGGAGAATGGGCTGAAGCTTTCTTT. Residues: CASSHRGEWAEAFF. J is TRBJ1-1 and V is TRBV19, with 7 bases lining up with TRBD1. Germline lookup yields CDR1 LNHDA and CDR2 SQIVND (reference sequence). This CDR3 has 14 amino acids. With 5 bases clipped from V and 6 bases from J, the junction kept 9 bases outside the gene matches.

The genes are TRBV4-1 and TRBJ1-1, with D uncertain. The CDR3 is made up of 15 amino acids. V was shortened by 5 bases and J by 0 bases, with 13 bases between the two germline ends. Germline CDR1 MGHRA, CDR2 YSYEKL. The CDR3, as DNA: TGCGCCAGCAGCACCAGACACGAAATGAACACTGAAGCTTTCTTT. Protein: CASSTRHEMNTEAFF.

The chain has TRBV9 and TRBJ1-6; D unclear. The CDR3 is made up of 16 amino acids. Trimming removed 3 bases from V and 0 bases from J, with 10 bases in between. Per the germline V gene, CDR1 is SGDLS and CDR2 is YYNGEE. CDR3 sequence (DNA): TGTGCCAGCAGCGCTGCAGTCAGCTCCTATAATTCACCCCTCCACTTT. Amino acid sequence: CASSAAVSSYNSPLHF. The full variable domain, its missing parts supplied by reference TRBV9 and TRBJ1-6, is DSGVTQTPKHLITATGQRVTLRCSPRSGDLSVYWYQQSLDQGLQFLIQYYNGEERAKGNILERFSAQQFPDLHSELNLSSLELGDSALYFCASSAAVSSYNSPLHFGNGTRLTVT.

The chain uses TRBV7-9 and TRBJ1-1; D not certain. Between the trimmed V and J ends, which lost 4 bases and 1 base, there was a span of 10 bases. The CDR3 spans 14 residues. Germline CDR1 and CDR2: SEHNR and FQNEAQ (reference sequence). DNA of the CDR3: TGTGCCAGCAGCTACCCAGGTGGGAACACTGAAGCTTTCTTT. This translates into CASSYPGGNTEAFF.

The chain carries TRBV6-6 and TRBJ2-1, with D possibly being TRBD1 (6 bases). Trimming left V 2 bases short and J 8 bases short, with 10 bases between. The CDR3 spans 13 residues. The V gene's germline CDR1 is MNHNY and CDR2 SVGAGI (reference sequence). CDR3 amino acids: CASSYGQGYEQFF. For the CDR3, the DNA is TGTGCCAGCAGTTACGGGCAGGGGTATGAGCAGTTCTTC.

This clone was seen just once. CDR3 residues: CASSLGWPRQKNTEAFF. For the CDR3, the DNA is TGTGCCAGCAGCTTGGGGTGGCCCAGACAGAAGAACACTGAAGCTTTCTTT. The chain carries TRBV5-5 and TRBJ1-1; D is possibly TRBD1 (5 bases). Germline loops: CDR1 SGHKS, CDR2 YYEKEE (reference sequence). The CDR3 is 17 residues long. V shed 0 bases and J shed 1 base, with 16 bases lying between them.

The CDR3 protein is CASARTGAGSPLHF. CDR3 sequence (DNA): TGTGCCAGTGCTAGGACAGGGGCCGGTTCACCCCTCCACTTT. The rearrangement links TRBV19 to TRBJ1-6; 9 bases fit TRBD1. The CDR3 is 14 amino acids. The germline CDR1 and CDR2 sequences are LNHDA and SQIVND (reference sequence). The ends lost 8 bases at V and 9 bases at J; junction bases unmatched: 8.

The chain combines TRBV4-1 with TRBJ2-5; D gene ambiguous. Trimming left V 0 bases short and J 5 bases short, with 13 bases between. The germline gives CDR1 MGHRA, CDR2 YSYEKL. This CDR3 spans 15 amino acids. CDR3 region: CASSQDLRARETQYF. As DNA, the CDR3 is TGCGCCAGCAGCCAAGACCTAAGAGCTCGGGAGACCCAGTACTTC.

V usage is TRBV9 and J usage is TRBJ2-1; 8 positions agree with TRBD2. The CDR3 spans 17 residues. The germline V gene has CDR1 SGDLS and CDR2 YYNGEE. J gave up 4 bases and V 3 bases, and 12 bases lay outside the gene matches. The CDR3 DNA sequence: TGTGCCAGCAGCGCACATGGTCTCGGGAGGGGATACAATGAGCAGTTCTTC. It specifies CASSAHGLGRGYNEQFF.

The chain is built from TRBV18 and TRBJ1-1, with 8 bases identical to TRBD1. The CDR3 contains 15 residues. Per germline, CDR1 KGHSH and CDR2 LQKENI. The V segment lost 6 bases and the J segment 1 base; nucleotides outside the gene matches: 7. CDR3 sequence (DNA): TGTGCCAGCTCCGGAGGCGGACAGGGGAACACTGAAGCTTTCTTT. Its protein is CASSGGGQGNTEAFF. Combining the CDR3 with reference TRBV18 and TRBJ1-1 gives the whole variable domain NAGVMQNPRHLVRRRGQEARLRCSPMKGHSHVYWYRQLPEEGLKFMVYLQKENIIDESGMPKERFSAEFPKEGPSILRIQQVVRGDSAAYFCASSGGGQGNTEAFFGQGTRLTVV.

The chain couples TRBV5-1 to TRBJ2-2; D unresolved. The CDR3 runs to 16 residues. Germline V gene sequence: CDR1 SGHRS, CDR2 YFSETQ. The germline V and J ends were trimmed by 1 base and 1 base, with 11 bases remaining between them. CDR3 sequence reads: CASSLIPPGNTGELFF. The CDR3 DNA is TGCGCCAGCAGCTTGATCCCTCCGGGGAACACCGGGGAGCTGTTTTTT.

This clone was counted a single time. CDR3 amino acids: CASSTYGQYSYTF. CDR3 DNA sequence: TGTGCCAGCAGCACATATGGTCAATATAGCTACACCTTC. The V call is TRBV7-8, the J call TRBJ1-2; D is undetermined. Trimming shortened V by 5 bases and J by 9 bases, and 16 bases separated the two germline ends. The CDR3 is 13 amino acids. CDR1 is SGHVS, CDR2 FQNEAQ, per germline.

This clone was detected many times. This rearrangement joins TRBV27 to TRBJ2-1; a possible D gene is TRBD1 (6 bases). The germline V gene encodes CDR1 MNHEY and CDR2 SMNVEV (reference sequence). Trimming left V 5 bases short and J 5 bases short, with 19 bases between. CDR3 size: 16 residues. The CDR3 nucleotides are TGTGCCAGCAGTGGCTGGGACACCAGTAATCACAATGAGCAGTTCTTC. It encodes CASSGWDTSNHNEQFF.

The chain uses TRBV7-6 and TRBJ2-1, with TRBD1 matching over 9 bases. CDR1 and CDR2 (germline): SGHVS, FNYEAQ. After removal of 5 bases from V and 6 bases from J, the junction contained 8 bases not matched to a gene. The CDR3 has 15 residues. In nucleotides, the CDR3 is TGTGCCAGCAGCCACCCGGGACAGGGAGCCAATGAGCAGTTCTTC. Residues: CASSHPGQGANEQFF.

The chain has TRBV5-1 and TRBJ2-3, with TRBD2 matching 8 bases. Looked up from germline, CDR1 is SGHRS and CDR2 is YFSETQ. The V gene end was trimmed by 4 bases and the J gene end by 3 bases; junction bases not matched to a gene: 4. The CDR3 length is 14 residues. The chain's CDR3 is CASSPTSGTDTQYF. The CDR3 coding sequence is TGCGCCAGCAGCCCAACTAGCGGAACAGATACGCAGTATTTT.

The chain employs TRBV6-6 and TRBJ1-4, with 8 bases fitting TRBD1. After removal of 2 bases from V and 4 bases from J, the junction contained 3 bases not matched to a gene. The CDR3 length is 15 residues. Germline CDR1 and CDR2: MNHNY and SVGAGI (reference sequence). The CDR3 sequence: CASSYGRGLNEKLFF. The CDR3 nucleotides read TGTGCCAGCAGTTACGGCAGGGGGCTTAATGAAAAACTGTTTTTT.

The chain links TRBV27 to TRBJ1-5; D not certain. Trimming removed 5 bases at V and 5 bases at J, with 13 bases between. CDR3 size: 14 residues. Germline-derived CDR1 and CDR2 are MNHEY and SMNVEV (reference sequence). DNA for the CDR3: TGTGCCAGCAGTGTTTCCATCAGATATCAGCCCCAGCATTTT. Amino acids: CASSVSIRYQPQHF.

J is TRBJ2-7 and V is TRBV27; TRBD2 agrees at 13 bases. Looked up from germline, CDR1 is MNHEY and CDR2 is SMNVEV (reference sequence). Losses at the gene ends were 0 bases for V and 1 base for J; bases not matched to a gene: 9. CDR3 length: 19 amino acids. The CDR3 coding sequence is TGTGCCAGCAGTTTATCGAAAATTATGGGACTAGCGGGGTCCTACGAGCAGTACTTC. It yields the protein CASSLSKIMGLAGSYEQYF.

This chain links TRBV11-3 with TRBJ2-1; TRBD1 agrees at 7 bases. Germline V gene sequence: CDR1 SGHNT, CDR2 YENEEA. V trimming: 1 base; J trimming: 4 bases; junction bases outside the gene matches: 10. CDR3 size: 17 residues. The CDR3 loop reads CASSLGVQGVRYNEQFF. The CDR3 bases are TGTGCCAGCAGCTTAGGGGTCCAGGGGGTTAGGTACAATGAGCAGTTCTTC.

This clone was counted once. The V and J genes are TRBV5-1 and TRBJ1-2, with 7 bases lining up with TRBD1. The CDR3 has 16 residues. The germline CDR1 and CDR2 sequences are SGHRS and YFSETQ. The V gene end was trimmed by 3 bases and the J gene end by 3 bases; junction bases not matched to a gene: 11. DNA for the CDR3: TGCGCCAGCAGCTCCGGAGCCCGGGACAGATACTATGGCTACACCTTC. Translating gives CASSSGARDRYYGYTF.

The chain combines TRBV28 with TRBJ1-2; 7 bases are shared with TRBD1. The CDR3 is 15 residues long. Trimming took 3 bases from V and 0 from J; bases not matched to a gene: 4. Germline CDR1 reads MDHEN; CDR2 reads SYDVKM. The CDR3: CASSFWDRSNYGYTF. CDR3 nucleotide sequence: TGTGCCAGCAGTTTCTGGGACAGATCTAACTATGGCTACACCTTC.

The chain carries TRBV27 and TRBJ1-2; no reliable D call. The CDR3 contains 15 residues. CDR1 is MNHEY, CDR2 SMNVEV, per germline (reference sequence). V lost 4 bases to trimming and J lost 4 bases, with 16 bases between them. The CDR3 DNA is TGTGCCAGCAGTTCCCTCGGCCTTGACTCCTATGGCTACACCTTC. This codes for CASSSLGLDSYGYTF.

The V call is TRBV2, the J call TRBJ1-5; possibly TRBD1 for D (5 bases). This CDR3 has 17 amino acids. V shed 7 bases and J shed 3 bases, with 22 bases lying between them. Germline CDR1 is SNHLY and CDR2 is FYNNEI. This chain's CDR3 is CASKGVGAELFNQPQHF. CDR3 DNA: TGTGCCAGCAAAGGGGTAGGCGCCGAGCTTTTCAATCAGCCCCAGCATTTT.

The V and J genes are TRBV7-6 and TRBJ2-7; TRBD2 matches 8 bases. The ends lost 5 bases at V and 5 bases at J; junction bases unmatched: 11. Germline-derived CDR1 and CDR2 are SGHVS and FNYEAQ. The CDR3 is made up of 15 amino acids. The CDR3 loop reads CASSPPGGRSHEQYF. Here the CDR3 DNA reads TGTGCCAGCAGCCCTCCCGGCGGGAGGTCCCACGAGCAGTACTTC.

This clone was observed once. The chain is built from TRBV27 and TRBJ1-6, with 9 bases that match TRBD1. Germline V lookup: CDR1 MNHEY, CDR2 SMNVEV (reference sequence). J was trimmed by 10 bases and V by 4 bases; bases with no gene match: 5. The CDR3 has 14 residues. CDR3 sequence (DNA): TGTGCCAGCAGTTCGACAGGGGGTAACTCACCCCTCCACTTT. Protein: CASSSTGGNSPLHF.